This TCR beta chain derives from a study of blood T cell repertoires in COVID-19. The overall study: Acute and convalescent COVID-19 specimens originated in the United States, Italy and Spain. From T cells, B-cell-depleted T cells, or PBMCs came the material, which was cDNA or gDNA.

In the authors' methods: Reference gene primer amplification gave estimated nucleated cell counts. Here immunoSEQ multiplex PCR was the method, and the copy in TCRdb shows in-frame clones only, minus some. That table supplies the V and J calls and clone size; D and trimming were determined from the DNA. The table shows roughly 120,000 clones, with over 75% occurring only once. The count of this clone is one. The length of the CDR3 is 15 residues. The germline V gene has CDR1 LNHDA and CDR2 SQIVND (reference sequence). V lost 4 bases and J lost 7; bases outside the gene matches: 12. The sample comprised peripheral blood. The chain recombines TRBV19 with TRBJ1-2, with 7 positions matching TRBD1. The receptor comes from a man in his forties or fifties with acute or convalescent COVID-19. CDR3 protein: CASSTLGTVVGGYTF. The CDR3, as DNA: TGTGCCAGTAGTACCCTCGGGACAGTTGTTGGTGGCTACACCTTC.